Reported below is one TCR beta chain. Its antigen is undetermined. V dropped 6 bases and J dropped 6 bases, with 9 bases sitting between them. This CDR3 comprises 12 residues. Germline V gives CDR1 MNHEY, CDR2 SVGAGI. TCRbeta library preparation incorporated unique molecular identifiers. Each CDR3 protein gets one entry after TCRdb re-called the PCR reads with MiXCR. The sample lists about 1,000,000 distinct CDR3 sequences, less than 30% occurring once. This record comes from a study of T-cell reconstitution after alpha-beta-depleted transplantation in children. Study-wide results and limits: T-cell counts and diversity at one year post-transplant came mainly from newly produced T cells.

The clonotype comes from a boy under three years old who had a stem cell transplant for SCID, so the T cells may come from the graft donor. Here the sequenced sample was PBMCs, mostly from graft donor cells, taken 360 days after TCRalphabeta/CD19-depleted stem cell transplant. The V gene is TRBV6-5, the J gene TRBJ2-4; D is uncertain. The CDR3: CASRGPINIQYF. In DNA form, the CDR3 reads TGTGCCAGCAGGGGTCCCATAAACATTCAGTACTTC.